The clone carrying this T cell receptor (beta chain) was picked up a small number of times. Its antigen is undetermined. A single record per CDR3 protein comes from TCRdb applying MiXCR to the 5' RACE reads. This table holds more than 150,000 distinct CDR3 sequences, about 20% found once. V was pared by 3 bases and J by 15 bases, with 18 bases between. The CDR3 extends over 13 amino acids. CDR1 is MRHNA, CDR2 SNTAGT, per germline. This sample stems from a study of T-cell memory formation after mild COVID-19. Overall study findings and caveats: The authors did not confirm SARS-CoV-2 specificity of second-wave clones peaking day 37. Researchers report contracting CD4+ clones mostly in CM and EM, with CD8+ clones in EMRA. A subset of responding clones appeared in pre-infection memory, suggesting cross-reactive memory joined.

This clonotype was obtained from an adult woman who had mild COVID-19 (a few samples of this study predate the infection). Cell type and time point are not known. Sequences were obtained from PBMCs or a T cell subset sorted from them (not recorded which). The genes are TRBV6-4 and TRBJ2-1; D gene uncertain. The CDR3 reads CASSEWVGRHRFF. DNA of the CDR3: TGTGCCAGCAGTGAATGGGTCGGCCGTCATCGGTTCTTC.